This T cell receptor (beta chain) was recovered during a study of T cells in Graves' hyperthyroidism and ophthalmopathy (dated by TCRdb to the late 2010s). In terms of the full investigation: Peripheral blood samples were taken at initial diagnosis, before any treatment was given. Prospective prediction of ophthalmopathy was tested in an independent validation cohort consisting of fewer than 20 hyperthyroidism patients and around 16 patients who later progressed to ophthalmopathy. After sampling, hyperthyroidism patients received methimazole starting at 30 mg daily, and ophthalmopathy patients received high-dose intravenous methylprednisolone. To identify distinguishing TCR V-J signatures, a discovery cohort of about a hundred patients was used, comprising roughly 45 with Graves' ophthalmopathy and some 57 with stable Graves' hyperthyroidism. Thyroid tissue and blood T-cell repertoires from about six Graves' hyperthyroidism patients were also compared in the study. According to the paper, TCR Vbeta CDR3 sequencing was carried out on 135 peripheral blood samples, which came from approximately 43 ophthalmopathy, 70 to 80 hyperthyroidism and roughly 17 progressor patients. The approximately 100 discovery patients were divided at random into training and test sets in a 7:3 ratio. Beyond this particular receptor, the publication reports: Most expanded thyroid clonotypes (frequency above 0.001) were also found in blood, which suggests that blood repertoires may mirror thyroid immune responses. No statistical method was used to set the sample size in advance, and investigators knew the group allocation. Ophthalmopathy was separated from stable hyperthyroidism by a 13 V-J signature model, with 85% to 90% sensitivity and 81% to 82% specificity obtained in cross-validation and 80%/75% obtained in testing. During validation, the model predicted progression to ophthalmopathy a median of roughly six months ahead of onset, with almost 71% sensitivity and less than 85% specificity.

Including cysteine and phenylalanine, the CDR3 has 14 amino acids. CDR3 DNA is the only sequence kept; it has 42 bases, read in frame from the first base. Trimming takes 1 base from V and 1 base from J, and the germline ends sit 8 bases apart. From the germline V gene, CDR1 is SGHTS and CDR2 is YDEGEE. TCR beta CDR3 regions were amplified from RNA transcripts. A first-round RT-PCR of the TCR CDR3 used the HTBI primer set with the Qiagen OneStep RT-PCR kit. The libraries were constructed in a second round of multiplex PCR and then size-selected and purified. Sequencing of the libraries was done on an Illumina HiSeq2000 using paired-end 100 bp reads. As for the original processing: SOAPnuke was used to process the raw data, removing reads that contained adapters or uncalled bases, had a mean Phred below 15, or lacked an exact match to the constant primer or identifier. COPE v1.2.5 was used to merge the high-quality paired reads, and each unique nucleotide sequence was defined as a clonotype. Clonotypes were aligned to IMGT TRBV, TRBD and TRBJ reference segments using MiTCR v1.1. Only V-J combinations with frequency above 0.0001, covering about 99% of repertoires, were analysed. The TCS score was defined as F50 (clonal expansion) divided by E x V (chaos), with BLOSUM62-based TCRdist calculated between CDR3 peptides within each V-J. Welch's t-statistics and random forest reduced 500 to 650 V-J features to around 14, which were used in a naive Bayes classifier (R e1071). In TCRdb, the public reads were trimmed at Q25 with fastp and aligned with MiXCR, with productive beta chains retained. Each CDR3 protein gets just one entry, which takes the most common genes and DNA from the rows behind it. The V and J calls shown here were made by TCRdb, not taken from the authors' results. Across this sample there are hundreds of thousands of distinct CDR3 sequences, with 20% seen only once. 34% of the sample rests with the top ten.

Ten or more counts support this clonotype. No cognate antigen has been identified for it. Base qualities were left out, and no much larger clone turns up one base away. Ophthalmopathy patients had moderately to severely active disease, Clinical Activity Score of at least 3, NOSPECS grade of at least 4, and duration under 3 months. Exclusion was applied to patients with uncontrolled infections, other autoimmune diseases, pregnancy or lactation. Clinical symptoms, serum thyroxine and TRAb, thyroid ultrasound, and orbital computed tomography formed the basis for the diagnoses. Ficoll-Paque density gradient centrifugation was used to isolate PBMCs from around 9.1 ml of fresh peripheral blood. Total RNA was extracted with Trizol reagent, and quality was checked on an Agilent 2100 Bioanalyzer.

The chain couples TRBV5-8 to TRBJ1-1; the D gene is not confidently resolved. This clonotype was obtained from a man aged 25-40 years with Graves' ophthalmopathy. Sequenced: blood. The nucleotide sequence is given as TGTGCCAGCAGCTTGTGGCTGAAGAACACTGAAGCTTTCTTT. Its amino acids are CASSLWLKNTEAFF.